This T cell receptor (beta chain) stems from a study of cytomegalovirus exposure and HLA in healthy donors. About the study: A later analysis reported the roughly 120 validation repertoires used the same platform as the 666 first-cohort repertoires.

CDR3 length: 14 amino acids. Germline V gene sequence: CDR1 LNHDA, CDR2 SQIVND (reference sequence). The V and J ends lost 6 bases and 0 bases respectively, with 12 bases between them. General study points: There were a few CMV-associated chains whose specificity for CMV antigens was confirmed in vitro. Subsequent analysis of the 120 or so validation repertoires found a tendency for first-cohort TCR clusters to co-occur.

Some clones are missing from TCRdb's copy, which holds only in-frame ones; the method was immunoSEQ multiplex PCR. The sample lists some 210,000 clones, 75% to 90% occurring once. The donors formed part of the roughly 120-subject validation cohort, distinct from the roughly 700-subject first cohort. Details on this clone: Its antigen is currently unknown.

Sequenced sample: PBMCs. This TCR came from a woman under 30 in good health and CMV-seronegative. J is TRBJ2-7 and V is TRBV19, with D perhaps matching TRBD1 (6 bases). The CDR3 spells CASSGTSSSYEQYF. CDR3 nucleotides: TGTGCCAGTAGCGGGACATCGAGCTCCTACGAGCAGTACTTC.